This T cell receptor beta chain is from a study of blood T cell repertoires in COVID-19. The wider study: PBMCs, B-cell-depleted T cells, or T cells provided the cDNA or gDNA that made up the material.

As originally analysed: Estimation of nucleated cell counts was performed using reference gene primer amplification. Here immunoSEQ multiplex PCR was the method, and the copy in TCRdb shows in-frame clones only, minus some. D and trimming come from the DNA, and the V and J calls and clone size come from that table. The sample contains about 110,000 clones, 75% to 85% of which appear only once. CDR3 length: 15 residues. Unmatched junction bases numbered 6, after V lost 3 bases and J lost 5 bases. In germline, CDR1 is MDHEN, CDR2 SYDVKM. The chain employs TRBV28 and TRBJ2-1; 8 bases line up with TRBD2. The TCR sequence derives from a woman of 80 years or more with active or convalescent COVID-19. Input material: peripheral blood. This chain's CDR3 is CASSFYGGGHNEQFF. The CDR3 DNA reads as TGTGCCAGCAGTTTCTATGGCGGGGGGCACAATGAGCAGTTCTTC. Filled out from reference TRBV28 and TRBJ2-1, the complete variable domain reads DVKVTQSSRYLVKRTGEKVFLECVQDMDHENMFWYRQDPGLGLRLIYFSYDVKMKEKGDIPEGYSVSREKKERFSLILESASTNQTSMYLCASSFYGGGHNEQFFGPGTRLTVL.